This TCR beta chain was profiled in a study of post-analysis software for immune sequencing data. CDR1 SGHVS and CDR2 FQNEAQ come from the germline V gene. Trimming took 1 base from V and 2 from J, leaving 11 bases between them. The CDR3 sequence is 15 residues long. On this clonotype: Its antigen is undetermined.

The study, taken as a whole, reports: People with multiple sclerosis had a significantly lower normalized Chao1 diversity than controls did. Included in a set of about five TRBV segments more frequent in patients than controls were TRBV5-6, TRBV5-1 and TRBV20-1.

Carried by the TCR beta cDNA libraries were unique molecular identifiers. TCRdb ran MiXCR on the PCR reads and lists one entry per CDR3 protein. The table records around 150,000 distinct CDR3 sequences, about 34% of them present only once. This TCR derives from a girl under 18 with multiple sclerosis. Sequencing was performed on blood, taken after autologous hematopoietic stem cell transplantation. The chain is built from TRBV7-8 and TRBJ1-2, with D perhaps matching TRBD1 (5 bases). The CDR3 DNA sequence: TGTGCCAGCAGCTTAGAGGGACTACTCAACTATGGCTACACCTTC. This sequence encodes CASSLEGLLNYGYTF.